This is a list of T cell receptor beta chains from one sample in a study of control samples from healthy donors and cancer patients. Libraries were prepared by immunoSEQ multiplex PCR; TCRdb keeps only in-frame clonotypes and omits some of them. The sample yields 100,000 to 150,000 clones, over 85% seen once. The specimen was blood. These receptors originate from a man younger than 35 in good health. Each CDR3 is given with its conserved first and last residue. D genes are given only for firm matches. A clone size is listed for some rows: how often the clone was seen (once, few, many), or a class if it is expanded.

>.|TRBD1|TRBJ2-7|TRBV7-9
CASSSRDRGYEQYF
TGTGCCAGCAGCTCCCGGGACAGGGGCTACGAGCAGTACTTC
>.|.|TRBJ1-1|TRBV10-3
CAIRGQIENTEAFF
TGTGCCATCAGAGGACAGATAGAGAACACTGAAGCTTTCTTT
>.|.|TRBJ2-7|TRBV6-5
CATSSIYEQYF
TGTGCCACCTCCTCAATCTACGAGCAGTACTTC
>.|.|TRBJ1-5|TRBV18
CASSPSSNQPQHF
TGTGCCAGCTCACCAAGTAGCAATCAGCCCCAGCATTTT
>.|.|TRBJ1-5|TRBV7-5
CARSLARSQPQHF
TGTGCCAGAAGCTTAGCAAGAAGTCAGCCCCAGCATTTT
>.|TRBD1|TRBJ1-1|TRBV19
CASQEDRAGNTEAFF
TGTGCCAGTCAAGAGGACAGGGCGGGGAACACTGAAGCTTTCTTT
>.|.|TRBJ1-1|TRBV6-5
CASRHSGLNTEAFF
TGTGCCAGCAGACACTCGGGCTTAAACACTGAAGCTTTCTTT
>.|.|TRBJ1-2|TRBV20-1
CSARTVYGYTF
TGCAGTGCTAGGACAGTATATGGCTACACCTTC
>.|.|TRBJ2-5|TRBV24-1
CATSDATVGGETQYF
TGCGCCACCAGTGATGCGACAGTGGGGGGAGAGACCCAGTACTTC
>.|.|TRBJ2-3|TRBV5-1
CASSFRRQVADTQYF
TGCGCCAGCAGCTTCCGCAGGCAGGTGGCAGATACGCAGTATTTT
>.|.|TRBJ1-6|TRBV19
CASSIRAPADNSPLHF
TGTGCCAGTAGTATACGGGCCCCGGCCGATAATTCACCCCTCCACTTT
>.|.|TRBJ2-1|TRBV27
CASSLTSNEQFF
TGTGCCAGCAGCCTAACTAGCAATGAGCAGTTCTTC
>.|.|TRBJ1-5|TRBV24-1
CATSESGNQPQHF
TGTGCCACCAGTGAGTCAGGGAATCAGCCCCAGCATTTT
>once|.|TRBJ2-2|TRBV5-1
CASSFDFTGELFF
TGCGCCAGCAGCTTTGACTTCACCGGGGAGCTGTTTTTT
>.|.|TRBJ2-3|TRBV12-3/TRBV12-4
CASSPWADTQYF
TGTGCCAGCAGTCCCTGGGCAGATACGCAGTATTTT
>.|.|TRBJ1-2|TRBV7-9
CASSLQGRSYTF
TGTGCCAGCAGCTTACAGGGGAGGAGCTACACCTTC
>.|TRBD2|TRBJ2-1|TRBV5-4
CASSLGSGGLYNEQFF
TGTGCCAGCAGCTTGGGTAGCGGGGGCCTCTACAATGAGCAGTTCTTC
>.|.|TRBJ2-2|TRBV3-1/TRBV3-2
CASSQGEAGELFF
TGTGCCAGCAGCCAAGGGGAAGCCGGGGAGCTGTTTTTT
>.|.|TRBJ2-7|TRBV4-1
CASSPTQGRYYEQYF
TGCGCCAGCAGCCCAACCCAGGGCAGATACTACGAGCAGTACTTC
>.|TRBD2|TRBJ2-7|TRBV10-3
CAIRQAGRRSYEQYF
TGTGCCATCAGGCAAGCGGGGAGGAGGTCCTACGAGCAGTACTTC
>few|TRBD1|TRBJ1-1|TRBV6-1
CASSEGTGLNTEAFF
TGTGCCAGCAGTGAAGGGACAGGGCTAAACACTGAAGCTTTCTTT
>once|TRBD2|TRBJ2-3|TRBV12-3/TRBV12-4
CASSFGGEEDF
TGTGCCAGCAGTTTTGGGGGGGAAGAGGATTTT
>.|TRBD2|TRBJ2-3|TRBV27
CASSLAGGRSDTQYF
TGTGCCAGCAGTCTAGCGGGGGGGCGGTCAGATACGCAGTATTTT
>.|.|TRBJ1-6|TRBV7-6
CASSLDGWGDSPLHF
TGTGCCAGCAGCTTAGATGGGTGGGGCGATTCACCCCTCCACTTT
>few|.|TRBJ1-3|TRBV11-2
CASSLDRGNTIYF
TGTGCCAGCAGCTTAGATCGGGGAAACACCATATATTTT
>.|TRBD2|TRBJ2-1|TRBV15
CATRGSGGLSSYNEQFF
TGTGCCACCAGAGGTAGCGGGGGGCTTAGTTCCTACAATGAGCAGTTCTTC
>.|.|TRBJ1-3|TRBV2
CASRSTGAGNTIYF
TGTGCCAGCAGATCCACAGGAGCTGGAAACACCATATATTTT
>once|.|TRBJ2-1|TRBV5-1
CASSLRVPLRTASSYNEQFF
TGCGCCAGCAGCTTACGGGTTCCACTCAGGACGGCTAGCTCCTACAATGAGCAGTTCTTC
>.|.|TRBJ2-1|TRBV11-2
CASSSPPPLADEQFF
TGTGCCAGCAGCTCCCCGCCCCCACTAGCCGATGAGCAGTTCTTC
>.|TRBD1|TRBJ1-2|TRBV5-6
CASSLNRGFGTNYGYTF
TGTGCCAGCAGCCTTAACAGGGGCTTTGGAACAAACTATGGCTACACCTTC
>.|TRBD2|TRBJ2-1|TRBV2
CASSERATSGEQFF
TGTGCCAGCAGTGAAAGGGCAACTAGCGGTGAGCAGTTCTTC
>.|.|TRBJ2-1|TRBV18
CASSPGTMSNEQFF
TGTGCCAGCTCACCCGGGACAATGTCCAATGAGCAGTTCTTC
>.|.|TRBJ1-2|TRBV11-2
CASSLDRTRGYTF
TGTGCCAGCAGCTTAGACAGGACTAGGGGCTACACCTTC
>.|.|TRBJ1-1|TRBV10-3
CAIRRQENTEAFF
TGTGCCATCAGACGACAAGAGAACACTGAAGCTTTCTTT
>.|.|TRBJ2-5|TRBV6-4
CATIHCGETQYF
TGTGCCACCATCCATTGCGGGGAGACCCAGTACTTC
>.|TRBD2|TRBJ2-7|TRBV5-1
CASSRTSGTSYEQYF
TGCGCCAGCAGCCGGACTAGCGGAACCTCCTACGAGCAGTACTTC
>.|.|TRBJ1-5|TRBV9
CASSVSDYSNQPQHF
TGTGCCAGCAGCGTATCAGATTATAGCAATCAGCCCCAGCATTTT
>.|.|TRBJ2-3|TRBV2
CATSGGSADTQYF
TGTGCCACCTCTGGGGGTAGCGCAGATACGCAGTATTTT
>.|TRBD2|TRBJ2-3|TRBV7-6
CASSNSWAGGRTDTQYF
TGTGCCAGCAGTAACAGTTGGGCGGGGGGTCGCACAGATACGCAGTATTTT
>.|.|TRBJ2-3|TRBV28
CASSLTSGAGADTQYF
TGTGCCAGCAGTTTGACGTCGGGGGCGGGGGCAGATACGCAGTATTTT
>.|.|TRBJ1-2|TRBV9
CASSVVGGPEGYTF
TGTGCCAGCAGCGTAGTAGGAGGCCCCGAGGGCTACACCTTC